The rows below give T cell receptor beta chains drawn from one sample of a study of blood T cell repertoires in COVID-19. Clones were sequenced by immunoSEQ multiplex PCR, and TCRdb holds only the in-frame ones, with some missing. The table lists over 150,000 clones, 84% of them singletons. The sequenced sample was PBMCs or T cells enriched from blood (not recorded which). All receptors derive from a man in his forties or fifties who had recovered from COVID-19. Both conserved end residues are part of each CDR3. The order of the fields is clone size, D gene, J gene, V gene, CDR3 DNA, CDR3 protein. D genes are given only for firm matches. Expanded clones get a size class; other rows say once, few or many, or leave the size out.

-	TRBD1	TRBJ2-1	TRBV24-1	TGTGCCACCAGTGGGACAGGGAAGTTCAATGAGCAGTTCTTC	CATSGTGKFNEQFF
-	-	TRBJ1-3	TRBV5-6	TGTGCCAGCAGCTGGGGAGGGGGAGGACAGTTCCTCTCTGGAAACACCATATATTTT	CASSWGGGGQFLSGNTIYF
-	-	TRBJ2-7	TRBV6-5	TGTGCCAGCAGTACGACAGGCCTGGTGACCTACGAGCAGTACTTC	CASSTTGLVTYEQYF
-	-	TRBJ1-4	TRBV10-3	TGTGCCATCAGGGGAGACGAAGGGCCTACTGAAAAACTGTTTTTT	CAIRGDEGPTEKLFF
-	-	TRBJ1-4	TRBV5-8	TGTGCCAGCAGCTCCCGGACAGTACCTAATGAAAAACTGTTTTTT	CASSSRTVPNEKLFF
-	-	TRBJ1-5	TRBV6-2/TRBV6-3	TGTGCCAGCAGCCACCTCCTCCTAGGAGACTATAGCAATCAGCCCCAGCATTTT	CASSHLLLGDYSNQPQHF
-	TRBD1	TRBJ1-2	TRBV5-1	TGCGCCAGCCGCGAGGGACAGGCCTCGCAAGGCTACACCTTC	CASREGQASQGYTF
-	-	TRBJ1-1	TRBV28	TGTGCCAGCAGTTTCCTCCGTATTCTTGACAGAGTGAACACTGAAGCTTTCTTT	CASSFLRILDRVNTEAFF
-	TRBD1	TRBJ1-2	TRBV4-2	TGTGCCAGCAGCCAAGACGGTTTTGAGGGGGCATCAAGGGGTGGCTACACCTTC	CASSQDGFEGASRGGYTF
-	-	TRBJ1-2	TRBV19	TGTGCCAGTAGCAGTAGGGGGGGGACTGCGACATACCAACGCTATGGCTACACCTTC	CASSSRGGTATYQRYGYTF
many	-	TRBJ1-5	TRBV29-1	TGCAGCGTTGCCGACGGACTTTTAGGCAATCAGCCCCAGCATTTT	CSVADGLLGNQPQHF
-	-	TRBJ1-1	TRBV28	TGTGCCAGCAGTTCAGGGGACACTGAAGCTTTCTTT	CASSSGDTEAFF
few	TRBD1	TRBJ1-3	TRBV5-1	TGCGCCAGCAGCTTTACAGGGGTCTCTGGAAACACCATATATTTT	CASSFTGVSGNTIYF
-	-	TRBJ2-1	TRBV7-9	TGTGCCAGCAGCCTCCGGGAAAATGAGCAGTTCTTC	CASSLRENEQFF
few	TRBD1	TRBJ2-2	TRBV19	TGTGCCAGTAGTGTAAGACAGGGTTTCAGGTCTAACACCGGGGAGCTGTTTTTT	CASSVRQGFRSNTGELFF
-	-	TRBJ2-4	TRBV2	TGTGCCAGCAGTGAAGGGCAGGGAAAAAACATTCAGTACTTC	CASSEGQGKNIQYF
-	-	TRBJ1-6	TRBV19	TGTGCCACCCGACGGGGGGCCAATAATTCACCCCTCCACTTT	CATRRGANNSPLHF
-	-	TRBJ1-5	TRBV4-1	TGCGCCAGCAGCCAAGAAGTTGGAAGCGCTCAGCCCCAGCATTTT	CASSQEVGSAQPQHF
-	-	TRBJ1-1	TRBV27	TGTGCCAGCAGTGCTCTGGCGGGCGGTCCGACAGGAGGGAACACTGAAGCTTTCTTT	CASSALAGGPTGGNTEAFF
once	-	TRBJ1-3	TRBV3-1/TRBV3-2	TGTGCCAGCAGCCAAGTTATCTTAAACTCTGGAAACACCATATATTTT	CASSQVILNSGNTIYF
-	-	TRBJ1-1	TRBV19	TGTGCCAGTAGTGGCCACAAAGACACTGAAGCTTTCTTT	CASSGHKDTEAFF
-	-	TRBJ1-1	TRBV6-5	TGTGCCAGCAGCCGGGGGGTGAACACTGAAGCTTTCTTT	CASSRGVNTEAFF
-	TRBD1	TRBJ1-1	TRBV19	TGTGCCAGTAGTACAGGACAGGGCTACACTGAAGCTTTCTTT	CASSTGQGYTEAFF
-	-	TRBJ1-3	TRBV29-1	TGCAGCGTCTTGAAGAGTCCAGGGGGAAACACCATATATTTT	CSVLKSPGGNTIYF
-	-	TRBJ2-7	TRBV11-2	TGTGCCAGCAGGGGGGGAACTGGTCGGCACTTATCCTACGAGCAGTACTTC	CASRGGTGRHLSYEQYF
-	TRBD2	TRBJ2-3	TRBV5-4	TGTGCCAGCAGCTTACGCCTAGCGGGTTCCCGAGATACGCAGTATTTT	CASSLRLAGSRDTQYF
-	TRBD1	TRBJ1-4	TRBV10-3	TGTGCCATCAGTGAGAAAGGGGGCGTAGGTGAAAAACTGTTTTTT	CAISEKGGVGEKLFF
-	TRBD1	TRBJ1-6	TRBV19	TGTGCCAGTAGGAACCTGGACAGGCCCAATAATTCACCCCTCCACTTT	CASRNLDRPNNSPLHF
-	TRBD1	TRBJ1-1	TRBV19	TGTGCCACCTCACGCGACCGACAGGGGCCTGTACCTGAAGCTTTCTTT	CATSRDRQGPVPEAFF
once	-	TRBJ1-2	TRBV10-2	TGCGCCAGCAGCCAATCTACCATCTATGGCTACACCTTC	CASSQSTIYGYTF
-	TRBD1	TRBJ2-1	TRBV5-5	TGTGCCAGCAGCATCAGGGGGCCCTACAATGAGCAGTTCTTC	CASSIRGPYNEQFF
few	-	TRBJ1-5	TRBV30	TGTGCCTGGGGGGAGGTTGTCAATCAGCCCCAGCATTTT	CAWGEVVNQPQHF
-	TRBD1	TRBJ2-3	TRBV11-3	TGTGCCAGCAGCTTAGTGGGGTTATGGGACAGGGGATCGAATACGCAGTATTTT	CASSLVGLWDRGSNTQYF
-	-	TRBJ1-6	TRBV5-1	TGCGCCAGCAGCTTGGGAGGAGGGGCGAGGAATTCACCCCTCCACTTT	CASSLGGGARNSPLHF
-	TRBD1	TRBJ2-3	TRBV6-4	TGTGCCAGCTCCAGGGGGCTCACAGATACGCAGTATTTT	CASSRGLTDTQYF
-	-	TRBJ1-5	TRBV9	TGTGCCAGCAGCTCCCCAGGGGATTCGGCTACCCAGCATTTT	CASSSPGDSATQHF
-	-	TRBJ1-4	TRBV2	TGTGCCAGCAGTGTATCTAGACAGGATGAAAAACTGTTTTTT	CASSVSRQDEKLFF
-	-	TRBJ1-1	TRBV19	TGTGCCACCGCGCCAGTGACTGTGAACACTGAAGCTTTCTTT	CATAPVTVNTEAFF
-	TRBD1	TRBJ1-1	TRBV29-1	TGCAGCGTTACCGGGACAGGGGGTTTGAACACTGAAGCTTTCTTT	CSVTGTGGLNTEAFF
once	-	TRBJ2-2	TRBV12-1	TGTGCCAGCAGCTCCAGCCCACTCACTAGCGGGGGGGCCGGCGGGGAGCTGTTTTTT	CASSSSPLTSGGAGGELFF
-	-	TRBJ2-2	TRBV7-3	TGTGCCAGCAGCTTAACGAGGGACACCGGGGAGCTGTTTTTT	CASSLTRDTGELFF